The 17 T cell receptor beta chains below come from one sample, sequenced in a study of cytomegalovirus exposure and HLA in healthy donors. Use of 60 Vbeta and 13 Jbeta primers characterized the PCR. Method: immunoSEQ multiplex PCR; TCRdb's copy keeps in-frame clones and lacks some. The top ten clones hold over 3% of a sample with 90,000 or so clones, around 84% of them seen once. Sequenced sample: PBMCs. Every receptor here comes from a woman in her thirties or forties in good health and CMV-seronegative.

This rearrangement joins TRBV5-4 to TRBJ2-3, with a weak D call TRBD1 (5 bases). Trimming took off 0 bases at V and 2 bases at J, with 13 bases between the two ends. Germline-derived CDR1 and CDR2 are SGHNT and YYREEE (reference sequence). This CDR3 contains 16 residues. The CDR3 sequence: CASSLGQGQLTDTQYF. The CDR3 region has the DNA TGTGCCAGCAGCTTGGGGCAGGGCCAACTCACAGATACGCAGTATTTT.

This clone showed up many times. The chain recombines TRBV5-1 with TRBJ2-1; 8 nucleotides align to TRBD2. The CDR3 contains 14 residues. The junction had 5 bases not matched to a gene; V was cut back by 0 bases and J by 9 bases. Germline loops: CDR1 SGHRS, CDR2 YFSETQ. CDR3 nucleotide sequence: TGCGCCAGCAGCTTGGGCGGGAGGATGGGTGAGCAGTTCTTC. Translating gives CASSLGGRMGEQFF.

This clone was detected a few times. V gene TRBV5-4 combines with J gene TRBJ1-2; 9 bases fit TRBD1. CDR1 is SGHNT, CDR2 YYREEE, per germline (reference sequence). The trim removed 1 base at V and 8 bases at J, leaving 6 bases unmatched. There are 14 residues in the CDR3. DNA of the CDR3: TGTGCCAGCAGCTTGTGGGACAGGGAGAAGGGCTACACCTTC. This codes for CASSLWDREKGYTF. Looking up the rest from reference TRBV5-4 and TRBJ1-2 gives the full variable domain: ETGVTQSPTHLIKTRGQQVTLRCSSQSGHNTVSWYQQALGQGPQFIFQYYREEENGRGNFPPRFSGLQFPNYSSELNVNALELDDSALYLCASSLWDREKGYTFGSGTRLTVV.

The CDR3 DNA sequence: TGCGCCAGCAGTGTCCCGCAGGGGGACAACACCGGGGAGCTGTTTTTT. It is translated as CASSVPQGDNTGELFF. The chain joins TRBV10-2 to TRBJ2-2; 7 nucleotides align to TRBD1. The CDR3 length is 16 residues. J gave up 2 bases and V 4 bases, and 7 bases lay outside the gene matches. CDR1 is WSHSY, CDR2 SAAADI, per germline.

This clone was seen a few times. V and J are TRBV2 and TRBJ2-6, with 7 bases matching TRBD1. CDR3 length: 15 amino acids. After removal of 7 bases from V and 1 base from J, the junction contained 4 bases not matched to a gene. CDR1 and CDR2 from the germline V gene are SNHLY and FYNNEI. For the CDR3, the DNA is TGTGCCAGCACTATACAGGGGTCTGGGGCCAACGTCCTGACTTTC. This encodes CASTIQGSGANVLTF.

The chain couples TRBV6-6 to TRBJ2-7; perhaps TRBD1 as D (6 bases). CDR1 is MNHNY and CDR2 is SVGAGI in the germline V gene (reference sequence). The V end lost 2 bases, the J end lost 0 bases, and 11 bases lay between the germline ends. The CDR3 covers 15 residues. The CDR3 spells CASSYTTGISYEQYF. The CDR3 DNA reads as TGTGCCAGCAGTTACACGACAGGTATCTCCTACGAGCAGTACTTC.

This chain connects TRBV14 to TRBJ2-5; 9 nucleotides match TRBD2. The CDR3 covers 14 residues. Germline values: CDR1 SGHDN, CDR2 FVKESK. Trimming cost V 4 bases and J 5 bases; bases outside gene matches: 5. CDR3 loop: CASSRREGRETQYF. The CDR3 DNA reads as TGTGCCAGCAGCCGGCGGGAGGGCCGGGAGACCCAGTACTTC.

The sample holds a few counts of this clone. The chain links TRBV27 to TRBJ2-3; 13 nucleotides line up with TRBD2. V lost 8 bases and J lost 1; bases outside the gene matches: 6. This CDR3 has 16 amino acids. The germline CDR1 and CDR2 sequences are MNHEY and SMNVEV (reference sequence). In DNA, the CDR3 is TGTGCCAGCGCCCGCGGACTAGCGGGAGGCACAGATACGCAGTATTTT. It codes for CASARGLAGGTDTQYF.

V is TRBV7-6 and J is TRBJ1-3; maybe TRBD1 (6 bases). This CDR3 has 16 amino acids. The V end lost 4 bases, the J end lost 0 bases, and 13 bases lay between the germline ends. CDR1 is SGHVS, CDR2 FNYEAQ, per germline. CDR3 in amino acids: CASSYRDQSSGNTIYF. DNA for the CDR3: TGTGCCAGCAGCTACAGGGATCAGAGCTCTGGAAACACCATATATTTT.

With regard to this clone: This sample also contains other DNA sequences that code for the same CDR3. The CDR3 here is CASSLLADSSYEQYF. The CDR3 bases are TGTGCCAGTAGCCTCCTCGCGGACAGCTCCTACGAGCAGTACTTC. This chain uses TRBV19 with TRBJ2-7; D may be TRBD1 (6 bases). The length of the CDR3 is 15 residues. Germline CDR1 reads LNHDA; CDR2 reads SQIVND (reference sequence). V gave up 6 bases and J gave up 0 bases, with 15 bases separating them.

The chain recombines TRBV5-1 with TRBJ1-4; D possibly corresponds to TRBD1 (6 bases). The CDR3 is 13 residues long. Germline lookup yields CDR1 SGHRS and CDR2 YFSETQ. V gave up 3 bases and J gave up 16 bases, with 19 bases separating them. CDR3 bases: TGCGCCAGCAGCTCCAATACAGGGAAACAACCGTTTTTT. Translated: CASSSNTGKQPFF.

The rearrangement uses TRBV25-1 and TRBJ1-6; 7 nucleotides match TRBD1. With 8 bases clipped from V and 6 bases from J, the junction kept 4 bases outside the gene matches. Germline CDR1 and CDR2: MGHDK and SYGVNS. The CDR3 has 13 amino acids. CDR3 sequence reads: CASRDRPNSPLHF. The CDR3 coding sequence is TGTGCCAGCCGGGACAGACCTAATTCACCCCTCCACTTT.

The CDR3 coding sequence is TGTGCCAGCAGTCCTGGGACTTACACAGATACGCAGTATTTT. Its protein product is CASSPGTYTDTQYF. The chain uses TRBV6-5 and TRBJ2-3, with D perhaps matching TRBD2 (6 bases). The length of the CDR3 is 14 residues. V was shortened by 5 bases and J by 2 bases, with 11 bases between the two germline ends. From germline, CDR1 is MNHEY and CDR2 SVGAGI.

The sample holds a few counts of this clone. J is TRBJ1-2 and V is TRBV6-6; 8 nucleotides match TRBD1. This CDR3 has 14 amino acids. Germline CDR1 MNHNY, CDR2 SVGAGI (reference sequence). The J segment lost 4 bases and the V segment lost 4 bases, leaving 5 bases of the junction unmatched. Here the CDR3 DNA reads TGTGCCAGCAGTTCCCGGACAGGGAGCTATGGCTACACCTTC. Protein sequence: CASSSRTGSYGYTF.

The V and J genes are TRBV28 and TRBJ2-1; 14 bases match TRBD2. This CDR3 has 16 residues. Germline assignment: CDR1 MDHEN and CDR2 SYDVKM. The V gene end was trimmed by 5 bases and the J gene end by 7 bases; junction bases not matched to a gene: 7. Written as DNA, the CDR3 is TGTGCCAGCAGTGCCCGACTAGCGGGAGGGCAGAATGAGCAGTTCTTC. Translating it yields CASSARLAGGQNEQFF.

V is TRBV13 and J is TRBJ2-3; D is unresolved. This CDR3 is 17 amino acids long. Trimming shortened V by 2 bases and J by 2 bases, and 17 bases separated the two germline ends. Germline CDR1 reads PRHDT; CDR2 reads FYEKMQ (reference sequence). CDR3 DNA sequence: TGTGCCAGCAGCTTAAGCCCTGTGGTATCTTACACAGATACGCAGTATTTT. Its protein product is CASSLSPVVSYTDTQYF.

The chain links TRBV9 to TRBJ2-3, with D tentatively TRBD2 (7 bases). Germline V gives CDR1 SGDLS, CDR2 YYNGEE. This CDR3 is 16 amino acids long. The germline V and J ends were trimmed by 6 bases and 2 bases, with 19 bases remaining between them. The CDR3 reads CASTEGGALFTDTQYF. DNA of the CDR3: TGTGCCAGCACGGAGGGGGGGGCCCTCTTCACAGATACGCAGTATTTT.